The 29 T cell receptor beta chains listed next were all sequenced from one sample in a study of response to subunit inactivated influenza vaccine. MiXCR, applied by TCRdb to the RT-PCR reads, yields one record per CDR3 protein. The sample has just over 300,000 distinct CDR3 sequences; approximately 23% are singletons. Sample: PBMCs from blood, taken 21 months after vaccination. The origin of the receptors is a man between 45 and 75 years old who received an inactivated influenza vaccine.

The chain has TRBV12-3 or TRBV12-4 and TRBJ2-3, with 7 bases lining up with TRBD1. This CDR3 comprises 15 residues. Germline trimming cut 6 bases from V and 4 bases from J; bases unmatched to any gene: 10. CDR3 sequence reads: CASSSPQQGPDTQYF. CDR3 nucleotides: TGTGCCAGCAGCTCTCCCCAACAGGGGCCAGATACGCAGTATTTT.

This clonotype was observed a handful of times. The CDR3 nucleotides read TGCAGTGCTAGCTCAGGGAATCAGCCCCAGCATTTT. This sequence encodes CSASSGNQPQHF. J is TRBJ1-5 and V is TRBV20-1, with D possibly being TRBD1 (5 bases). The CDR3 is made up of 12 amino acids. CDR1 is DFQATT and CDR2 is SNEGSKA in the germline V gene (reference sequence). The V and J ends lost 3 bases and 4 bases respectively, with 7 bases between them.

This clonotype was seen more than once but under ten times. The chain recombines TRBV7-9 with TRBJ2-5; TRBD2 aligns across 11 bases. Germline V gene data show CDR1 as SEHNR and CDR2 as FQNEAQ (reference sequence). CDR3 length equals 13 residues. The ends lost 6 bases at V and 5 bases at J; junction bases unmatched: 2. CDR3 sequence (DNA): TGTGCCAGCAGGGTAGCGGGAGGGGAGACCCAGTACTTC. Its translation: CASRVAGGETQYF.

The CDR3 DNA sequence: TGTGCCAGCAGTTTTCTAGGCCAGGGGGCGGAAGGCTACACCTTC. It translates to CASSFLGQGAEGYTF. The V gene is TRBV27, the J gene TRBJ1-2, with 8 bases aligning to TRBD1. Germline CDR1 and CDR2: MNHEY and SMNVEV (reference sequence). Trimming took 3 bases from V and 8 from J; bases not matched to a gene: 11. The CDR3 has 15 residues.

This clonotype was detected ten times or more. The chain employs TRBV12-3 or TRBV12-4 and TRBJ1-1; 8 bases line up with TRBD1. This CDR3 comprises 15 residues. J lost 0 bases, V lost 5 bases, and 5 bases had no gene match. The CDR3 coding sequence is TGTGCCAGCAGTGTGGGACAGGTACTGAACACTGAAGCTTTCTTT. It encodes CASSVGQVLNTEAFF.

V gene TRBV24-1 combines with J gene TRBJ2-3, with TRBD1 matching 8 bases. CDR3 size: 14 residues. With V trimmed by 3 bases and J by 4 bases, 2 bases remained unmatched. The V gene's germline CDR1 is KGHDR and CDR2 SFDVKD. The CDR3 sequence: CATSDATGADTQYF. The CDR3 DNA reads TGTGCCACCAGTGATGCGACAGGGGCAGATACGCAGTATTTT.

In its sample, this clonotype was seen many times. This sequence joins TRBV15 and TRBJ1-2; D perhaps matches TRBD1 (5 bases). CDR3 length: 14 amino acids. V dropped 0 bases and J dropped 4 bases, with 9 bases sitting between them. Germline-derived CDR1 and CDR2 are LNHNV and YYDKDF (reference sequence). The CDR3 sequence: CATSRDQGSYGYTF. Written as DNA, the CDR3 is TGTGCCACCAGCAGAGATCAGGGATCCTATGGCTACACCTTC.

This clonotype has at least ten counts. The rearrangement links TRBV4-3 to TRBJ1-1; D ambiguous. CDR1 is LGHNA, CDR2 YSLEER, per germline. The V end lost 1 base, the J end lost 4 bases, and 7 bases lay between the germline ends. This CDR3 has 13 residues. This CDR3 reads CASSQGGRTEAFF. In nucleotides, the CDR3 is TGCGCCAGCAGCCAAGGAGGGCGCACTGAAGCTTTCTTT.

J is TRBJ2-1 and V is TRBV19; 11 positions match TRBD2. The V gene end was trimmed by 6 bases and the J gene end by 7 bases; junction bases not matched to a gene: 8. The CDR3 runs 15 residues. CDR1 is LNHDA and CDR2 is SQIVND in the germline V gene (reference sequence). The CDR3 DNA follows: TGTGCCAGTAGCTTAGTACTAGCGGGAGTTAATGAGCAGTTCTTC. Protein sequence: CASSLVLAGVNEQFF.

In its sample, this clonotype was seen many times. This sequence joins TRBV20-1 and TRBJ2-3; the match to TRBD1 covers 10 bases. The ends lost 1 base at V and 7 bases at J; junction bases unmatched: 8. Germline V gene data show CDR1 as DFQATT and CDR2 as SNEGSKA (reference sequence). The CDR3 totals 15 residues. The CDR3 reads CSARAPGQGIYTQYF. For the CDR3, the DNA is TGCAGTGCTAGAGCACCGGGACAGGGGATTTATACGCAGTATTTT.

This clonotype has just a few counts. The chain is built from TRBV11-2 and TRBJ2-3; D unresolved. There are 14 residues in the CDR3. Per the germline V gene, CDR1 is SGHAT and CDR2 is FQNNGV. With 1 base removed from V and 3 bases from J, the gap between germline ends came to 8 bases. The chain's CDR3 is CASSLVVATDTQYF. The CDR3 DNA is TGTGCCAGCAGCTTAGTGGTAGCAACAGATACGCAGTATTTT.

Many counts were recorded for this clonotype. J is TRBJ1-2 and V is TRBV7-2, with D unclear. CDR1 is SGHTA, CDR2 FQGNSA, per germline. The V end was cut by 4 bases, the J end by 4 bases, with 10 bases between. This CDR3 spans 13 amino acids. In DNA form, the CDR3 reads TGTGCCAGCAGCTCATTCACAGCCTATGGCTACACCTTC. Amino acids: CASSSFTAYGYTF.

This clonotype has more than one count but fewer than ten. The V and J genes are TRBV12-3 or TRBV12-4 and TRBJ2-5; the D gene is possibly TRBD2 (6 bases). The ends were cut back, 5 bases at V and 5 bases at J, with 21 bases in the middle. This CDR3 region has 16 residues. CDR3: CASSRGGANPLETQYF. DNA for the CDR3: TGTGCCAGCAGTCGGGGAGGAGCTAACCCCCTGGAGACCCAGTACTTC.

This clonotype showed up just a few times. This chain joins TRBV2 and TRBJ2-7, with 11 bases lining up with TRBD2. The CDR3 is 17 residues long. V trimming: 3 bases; J trimming: 1 base; junction bases outside the gene matches: 8. Germline V gene data show CDR1 as SNHLY and CDR2 as FYNNEI. The CDR3 nucleotides read TGTGCCAGCAGTGATCCCCGACTAGCGGGATATTCCTACGAGCAGTACTTC. This codes for CASSDPRLAGYSYEQYF.

This clonotype was recorded at least ten times. The chain uses TRBV12-3 or TRBV12-4 and TRBJ2-1; D is unclear. Deletions cut 5 bases from V and 0 bases from J, with 11 bases between. The CDR3 covers 15 residues. CDR3 nucleotide sequence: TGTGCCAGCAGTCCCGGGCACAGCTCCTACAATGAGCAGTTCTTC. Its protein product is CASSPGHSSYNEQFF.

There are a few counts of this clonotype. The chain carries TRBV12-3 or TRBV12-4 and TRBJ2-7; D is unresolved. The ends were cut back, 6 bases at V and 2 bases at J, with 14 bases in the middle. This CDR3 comprises 14 residues. In nucleotides, the CDR3 is TGTGCCAGCAGGACCGACGCTCTGGCCTACGAGCAGTACTTC. It is translated as CASRTDALAYEQYF.

This rearrangement joins TRBV10-3 to TRBJ2-7; perhaps TRBD2 as D (7 bases). Trimming left V 11 bases short and J 4 bases short, with 15 bases between. The CDR3 covers 12 residues. Germline values: CDR1 ENHRY, CDR2 SYGVKD. DNA for the CDR3: TGTGCCGCCGGGGGGCTGAAATACGAGCAGTACTTC. Its translation is CAAGGLKYEQYF.

The J gene is TRBJ2-1, the V gene TRBV10-3; 7 nucleotides line up with TRBD1. The CDR3 is made up of 15 amino acids. J gave up 5 bases and V 7 bases, and 11 bases lay outside the gene matches. Germline V gene data show CDR1 as ENHRY and CDR2 as SYGVKD. CDR3 in DNA: TGTGCCATCAACCAACATCCGGGACAGAACAATGAGCAGTTCTTC. This encodes CAINQHPGQNNEQFF.

This clonotype was seen ten or more times. This chain uses TRBV4-2 with TRBJ1-4; possibly TRBD1 for D (5 bases). The V end was cut by 5 bases, the J end by 7 bases, with 17 bases between. Germline V gene data show CDR1 as LGHNA and CDR2 as YNFKEQ. There are 15 residues in the CDR3. CDR3 sequence reads: CASSTRWGGSEKLFF. CDR3 in DNA: TGTGCCAGCAGCACCAGGTGGGGCGGGAGTGAAAAACTGTTTTTT.

J is TRBJ2-2 and V is TRBV9, with D uncertain. The germline V gene encodes CDR1 SGDLS and CDR2 YYNGEE. This CDR3 has 16 residues. V was cut by 0 bases and J by 1 base, with 10 bases left in between. For the CDR3, the DNA is TGTGCCAGCAGCGTAGCTTCTACCGGGAACACCGGGGAGCTGTTTTTT. It is translated as CASSVASTGNTGELFF.

The gene calls are TRBV4-1 and TRBJ2-7; D gene ambiguous. The V end was cut by 3 bases, the J end by 2 bases, with 14 bases between. The V gene's germline CDR1 is MGHRA and CDR2 YSYEKL. This CDR3 region has 15 residues. The CDR3 region is CASSHTTADPYEQYF. The CDR3 DNA sequence: TGCGCCAGCAGCCATACTACCGCGGACCCCTACGAGCAGTACTTC.

V and J are TRBV10-3 and TRBJ2-2, with D unclear. Germline V CDR1 and CDR2: ENHRY, SYGVKD. The CDR3 loop spans 15 amino acids. The germline V and J ends were trimmed by 5 bases and 2 bases, with 12 bases remaining between them. CDR3 coding DNA: TGTGCCATCAGTTCGGACCCTGTCAACACCGGGGAGCTGTTTTTT. Translated: CAISSDPVNTGELFF.

This sequence joins TRBV29-1 and TRBJ1-1, with D perhaps TRBD1 (6 bases). CDR1 SQVTM and CDR2 ANQGSEA come from the germline V gene. This CDR3 is built from 14 residues. V shed 3 bases and J shed 1 base, with 12 bases lying between them. In nucleotides, the CDR3 is TGCAGCGTTGAGAACCACAGGGCGAACACTGAAGCTTTCTTT. Translated: CSVENHRANTEAFF.

This clonotype came up a few times. An end of the junction differs from the germline gene, which may be a read error. CDR3 protein: CASSLFQGAVEQYF. CDR3 DNA sequence: TGTGCTAGCAGCTTATTCCAGGGGGCCGTCGAGCAGTACTTC. The rearrangement links TRBV7-7 to TRBJ2-7, with 8 nucleotides matching TRBD1. The length of the CDR3 is 14 residues. CDR1 and CDR2 from the germline V gene are SSHAT and FNYEAQ (reference sequence). Drawing the rest from reference TRBV7-7 and TRBJ2-7, the complete variable domain is GAGVSQSPRYKVTKRGQDVTLRCDPISSHATLYWYQQALGQGPEFLTYFNYEAQPDKSGLPSDRFSAERPEGSISTLTIQRTEQRDSAMYRCASSLFQGAVEQYFGPGTRLTVT.

This clonotype was counted many times. The chain links TRBV20-1 to TRBJ1-1; 7 positions match TRBD1. Looked up from germline, CDR1 is DFQATT and CDR2 is SNEGSKA (reference sequence). V dropped 0 bases and J dropped 7; count of bases not matched to a gene: 5. This CDR3 comprises 13 residues. The CDR3 DNA reads TGCAGTGCTAGAGATGGTTCAGGGGGTGAAGCTTTCTTT. Translation: CSARDGSGGEAFF.

In its sample, this clonotype was seen many times. The chain joins TRBV7-8 to TRBJ1-2, with 7 bases lining up with TRBD1. This CDR3 is 15 amino acids long. The V segment lost 4 bases and the J segment 8 bases; nucleotides outside the gene matches: 13. Germline loops: CDR1 SGHVS, CDR2 FQNEAQ. The DNA of the CDR3 is TGTGCCAGCAGCTGGAGGGACAGCCCGGGAGCAGGCTACACCTTC. It encodes CASSWRDSPGAGYTF.

This clonotype was observed a few times. The chain recombines TRBV28 with TRBJ1-5; TRBD1 matches at 7 bases. V shed 2 bases, J shed 6 bases, and the junction held 13 bases outside the gene matches. Germline values: CDR1 MDHEN, CDR2 SYDVKM. The CDR3 sequence is 17 residues long. Here the CDR3 reads CASSLGRRGGVGQPQHF. CDR3 nucleotides: TGTGCCAGCAGTTTAGGCCGAAGAGGGGGCGTCGGTCAGCCCCAGCATTTT.

This rearrangement joins TRBV11-2 to TRBJ1-4; TRBD1 matches 7 bases. The J segment lost 4 bases and the V segment lost 1 base, leaving 3 bases of the junction unmatched. Germline-derived CDR1 and CDR2 are SGHAT and FQNNGV. The CDR3 is 15 amino acids. The CDR3 region has the DNA TGTGCCAGCAGCTTAGCAGGGGGGAATAATGAAAAACTGTTTTTT. Translated: CASSLAGGNNEKLFF.

This clonotype was recorded a few times. The chain uses TRBV29-1 and TRBJ1-1; possible D gene TRBD1, 6 bases. Germline loops: CDR1 SQVTM, CDR2 ANQGSEA. V was trimmed by 6 bases and J by 5 bases, leaving 22 bases between them. The CDR3 sequence is 15 residues long. The CDR3 region is CSVDADSRALTEAFF. The CDR3 DNA sequence: TGCAGCGTCGACGCGGACAGTCGCGCACTAACTGAAGCTTTCTTT.